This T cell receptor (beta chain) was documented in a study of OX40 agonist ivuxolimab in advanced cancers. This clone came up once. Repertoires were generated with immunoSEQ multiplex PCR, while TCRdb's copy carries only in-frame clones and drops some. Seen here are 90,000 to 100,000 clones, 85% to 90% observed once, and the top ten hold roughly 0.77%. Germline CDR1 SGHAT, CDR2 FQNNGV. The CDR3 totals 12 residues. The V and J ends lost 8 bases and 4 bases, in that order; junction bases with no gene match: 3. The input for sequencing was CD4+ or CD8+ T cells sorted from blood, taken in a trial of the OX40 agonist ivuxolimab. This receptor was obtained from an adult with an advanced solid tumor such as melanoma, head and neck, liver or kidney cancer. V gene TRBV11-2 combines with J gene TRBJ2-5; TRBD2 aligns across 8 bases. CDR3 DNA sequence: TGTGCCAGCCGACGGGAGGGAGAGACCCAGTACTTC. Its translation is CASRREGETQYF.